Reported below is one T cell receptor (beta chain). The CDR3 extends over 15 amino acids. The junction had 2 bases not matched to a gene; V was cut back by 4 bases and J by 0 bases. Germline V gene lookup returns CDR1 KGHSH and CDR2 LQKENI. Original handling: Estimates of nucleated cell counts were drawn from the amplification of reference gene primers. TCRdb keeps only in-frame clones here, not all; method: immunoSEQ multiplex PCR. Clonal size and the V and J genes are those of that table, whereas D and trimming came from the DNA. The data hold some 41,000 clones, with roughly nine tenths observed a single time. This record comes from a study of blood T cell repertoires in COVID-19. Overall study context: PBMCs, B-cell-depleted T cells, or T cells were the source of the cDNA or gDNA that made up the material.

The chain joins TRBV18 to TRBJ2-2; the match to TRBD1 covers 7 bases. The sample was peripheral blood. This receptor was taken from a human donor in a cohort sampled during active COVID-19. This CDR3 reads CASSLGQSNTGELFF. CDR3 sequence (DNA): TGTGCCAGCTCACTGGGACAGTCGAACACCGGGGAGCTGTTTTTT.